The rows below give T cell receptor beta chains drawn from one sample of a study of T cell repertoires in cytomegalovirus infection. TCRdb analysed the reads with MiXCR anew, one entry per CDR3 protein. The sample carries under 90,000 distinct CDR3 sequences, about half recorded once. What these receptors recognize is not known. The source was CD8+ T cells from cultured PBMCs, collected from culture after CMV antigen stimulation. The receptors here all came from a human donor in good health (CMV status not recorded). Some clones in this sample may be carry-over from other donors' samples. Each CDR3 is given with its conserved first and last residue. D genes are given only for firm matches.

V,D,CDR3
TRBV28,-,CASSILAEMGETQYF
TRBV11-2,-,CASSLGQLGSTDTQYF
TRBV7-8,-,CASSLVWQAVQETQYF
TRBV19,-,CASIYYEQYF
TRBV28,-,CASSPLWETQYF
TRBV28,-,CASRTESSYNEQFF
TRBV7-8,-,CASSQGPGLSTDTQYF
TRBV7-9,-,CASSLLRGGVTILQETQYF
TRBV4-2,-,CASSQDRTDPNYGYTF
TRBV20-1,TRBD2,CSARDGLAGGSYEQYF
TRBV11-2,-,CASSLEGQGMNTEAFF
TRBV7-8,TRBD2,CASTNSGTRTDTQYF
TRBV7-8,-,CASSLDPGGSSPLHF
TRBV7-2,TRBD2,CASSFPGGTPNTGELFF
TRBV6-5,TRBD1,CASSYSIQGGTEAFF
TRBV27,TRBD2,CASSFGGNYEQYF
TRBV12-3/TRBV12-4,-,CASSFGEKNIQYF
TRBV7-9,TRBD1,CASSWGTGENTDTQYF
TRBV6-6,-,CASRDWKYEQYF
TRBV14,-,CASSYRGAGNSEAFF
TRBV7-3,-,CASSRNTGLSYEQYF
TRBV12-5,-,CASRGPSTDTQYF
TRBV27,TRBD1,CASSLGQGNTEAFF
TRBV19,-,CASNDLWGGAQPQHF
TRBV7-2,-,CASSQDSYNEQFF
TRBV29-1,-,CSAPTGNYGYTF
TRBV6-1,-,CAISGYAYNEQFF
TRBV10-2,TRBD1,CASKGAREQYF
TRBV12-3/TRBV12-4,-,CASRSDVWGQFF
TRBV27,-,CASRGPAGGSFGTQYF
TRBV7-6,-,CASSSTESNQPQHF
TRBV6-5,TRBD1,CASSYSGQGSYEQYF
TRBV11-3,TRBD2,CASSPGTSGREQYF
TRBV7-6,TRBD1,CASSPQDRVQEAFF
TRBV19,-,CASSIGVRGKDTQYF
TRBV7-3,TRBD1,CASSLTLTGLAHEQFF
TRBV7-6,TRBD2,CASSLEAGREDNEQFF
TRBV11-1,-,CASRRPNTGELFF
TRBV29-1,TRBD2,CSVGSRGSSTDTQYF
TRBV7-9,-,CASSLLADEQFF
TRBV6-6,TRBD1,CASSYSKEDRGKDTQYF
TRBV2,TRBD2,CASSRGRAGGSEQYF